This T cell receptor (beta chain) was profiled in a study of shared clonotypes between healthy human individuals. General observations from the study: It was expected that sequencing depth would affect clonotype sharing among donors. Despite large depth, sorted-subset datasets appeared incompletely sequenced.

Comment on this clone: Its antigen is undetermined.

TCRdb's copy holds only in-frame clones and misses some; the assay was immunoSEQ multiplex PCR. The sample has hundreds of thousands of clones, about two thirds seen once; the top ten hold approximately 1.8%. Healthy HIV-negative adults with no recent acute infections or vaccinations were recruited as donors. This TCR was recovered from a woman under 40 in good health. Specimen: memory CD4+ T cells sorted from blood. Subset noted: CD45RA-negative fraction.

CDR3 loop: CASSSAGTQVGELFF. DNA for the CDR3: TGTGCCAGCAGCTCAGCCGGGACGCAGGTCGGGGAGCTGTTTTTT. The rearrangement links TRBV11-2 to TRBJ2-2, with D possibly being TRBD1 or TRBD2 (5 bases each). CDR3 length: 15 residues. V was clipped by 4 bases and J by 7 bases, with 16 bases between them. Germline CDR1 SGHAT, CDR2 FQNNGV. Together with reference TRBV11-2 and TRBJ2-2, the CDR3 gives the full variable domain: EAGVAQSPRYKIIEKRQSVAFWCNPISGHATLYWYQQILGQGPKLLIQFQNNGVVDDSQLPKDRFSAERLKGVDSTLKIQPAKLEDSAVYLCASSSAGTQVGELFFGEGSRLTVL.